Below, 25 T cell receptor beta chains from the same sample are listed, as sequenced in a study of blood T cell repertoires in COVID-19. The assay was immunoSEQ multiplex PCR, and TCRdb's table has in-frame clones only and misses some. Of approximately 320,000 clones listed, 90% were seen once; the top ten hold 2.6%. The sequenced sample consisted of PBMCs or T cells enriched from blood (not recorded which). The source is a man between 60 and 75 years old who had recovered from COVID-19.

The chain carries TRBV19 and TRBJ1-1; tentative D call: TRBD1 (5 bases). CDR1 is LNHDA, CDR2 SQIVND, per germline (reference sequence). Trimming left V 9 bases short and J 0 bases short, with 11 bases between. The CDR3 loop spans 13 amino acids. The CDR3 coding sequence is TGTGCCAGCTCCGGGACTTTGAACACTGAAGCTTTCTTT. Translation: CASSGTLNTEAFF.

The chain recombines TRBV30 with TRBJ2-7; tentative D call: TRBD1 (6 bases). Germline V gives CDR1 GTSNPN, CDR2 SVGIG (reference sequence). Trimming stripped 1 base from V and 1 base from J, with 8 bases between. The CDR3 length is 13 residues. The CDR3 reads CAWSGTGSYEQYF. CDR3 DNA: TGTGCCTGGAGTGGCACAGGGTCCTACGAGCAGTACTTC.

J is TRBJ2-1 and V is TRBV13, with 10 positions matching TRBD2. CDR1 is PRHDT and CDR2 is FYEKMQ in the germline V gene (reference sequence). The CDR3 loop spans 20 amino acids. The junction had 12 bases not matched to a gene; V was cut back by 1 base and J by 0 bases. This CDR3 is CASSLVAQLAGYHSYNEQFF. DNA of the CDR3: TGTGCCAGCAGCTTAGTGGCCCAACTAGCGGGATACCACTCCTACAATGAGCAGTTCTTC.

This chain uses TRBV20-1 with TRBJ2-1; 15 bases are shared with TRBD2. Trimming at V came to 3 bases and at J to 12 bases, leaving 6 bases not matched to a gene. The CDR3 consists of 14 residues. Germline loops: CDR1 DFQATT, CDR2 SNEGSKA (reference sequence). DNA of the CDR3: TGCAGTGCTAGTCCGGGACTAGCGGGAGGCTTGCAGTTCTTC. Translation gives CSASPGLAGGLQFF.

The rearrangement uses TRBV4-1 and TRBJ1-1, with D tentatively TRBD1 (5 bases). CDR3 length equals 13 residues. The V end was cut by 0 bases, the J end by 9 bases, with 11 bases between. The germline CDR1 and CDR2 sequences are MGHRA and YSYEKL. CDR3 DNA: TGCGCCAGCAGCCAAGAGTGGGGCAGGCAAGCTTTCTTT. This encodes CASSQEWGRQAFF.

The chain links TRBV6-5 to TRBJ2-7, with D possibly matching TRBD2 (5 bases). Looked up from germline, CDR1 is MNHEY and CDR2 is SVGAGI. The germline V and J ends were trimmed by 4 bases and 3 bases, with 13 bases remaining between them. This CDR3 comprises 14 residues. The CDR3 reads CASSLSSRSYEQYF. In DNA form, the CDR3 reads TGTGCCAGCAGTTTGTCTAGCAGGAGCTACGAGCAGTACTTC.

The gene calls are TRBV18 and TRBJ1-1; 9 bases agree with TRBD1. The V and J ends lost 6 bases and 2 bases, in that order; junction bases with no gene match: 4. This CDR3 has 14 amino acids. Germline V gene data show CDR1 as KGHSH and CDR2 as LQKENI. The chain's CDR3 is CASSVDRGNTEAFF. DNA for the CDR3: TGTGCCAGCTCCGTGGACAGGGGAAACACTGAAGCTTTCTTT.

Written as DNA, the CDR3 is TGTGCCAGCAGCTTAGTATCTTGGCGGCGAGGGGAGACCCAGTACTTC. The encoded protein is CASSLVSWRRGETQYF. The chain joins TRBV11-2 to TRBJ2-5, with D possibly TRBD2 on 5 matching bases. The CDR3 runs to 16 residues. Germline lookup yields CDR1 SGHAT and CDR2 FQNNGV. Trimming removed 1 base at V and 5 bases at J, with 17 bases between.

The rearrangement uses TRBV7-2 and TRBJ1-1; 7 bases map to TRBD1. CDR1 and CDR2 from the germline V gene are SGHTA and FQGNSA. The CDR3 is made up of 14 amino acids. V lost 4 bases to trimming and J lost 3 bases; unmatched junction nucleotides: 5. CDR3 region: CASSSDRIYTEAFF. Here the CDR3 DNA reads TGTGCCAGCAGCTCGGACAGGATTTACACTGAAGCTTTCTTT.

With respect to this clone: The sample carries other DNA sequences with the same CDR3. This chain joins TRBV5-1 and TRBJ2-5; tentative D call: TRBD2 (6 bases). Germline CDR1 is SGHRS and CDR2 is YFSETQ. The germline V and J ends were trimmed by 4 bases and 5 bases, with 12 bases remaining between them. The CDR3 extends over 13 amino acids. The CDR3 protein is CASSLGGGETQYF. The CDR3, as DNA: TGCGCCAGCAGCCTTGGGGGAGGCGAGACCCAGTACTTC.

In this sample, this clone turned up once. The genes are TRBV5-5 and TRBJ1-2; no clear D gene. Per the germline V gene, CDR1 is SGHKS and CDR2 is YYEKEE (reference sequence). The CDR3 has 16 amino acids. V was trimmed by 2 bases and J by 4 bases, leaving 18 bases between them. CDR3 nucleotides: TGTGCCAGCAGCTTAACCGCCGGAGGTGGTGGCTATGGCTACACCTTC. This gives the protein CASSLTAGGGGYGYTF.

This clone has just a few counts. This chain uses TRBV5-4 with TRBJ2-5, with 11 positions matching TRBD1. Germline CDR1 and CDR2: SGHNT and YYREEE (reference sequence). This CDR3 contains 13 residues. V was clipped by 6 bases and J by 4 bases; unmatched bases: 2. CDR3 loop: CASMGTGGETQYF. The CDR3 bases are TGTGCCAGCATGGGGACAGGGGGAGAGACCCAGTACTTC.

The gene calls are TRBV4-1 and TRBJ1-4; D uncertain. This CDR3 is 18 amino acids long. The germline V gene encodes CDR1 MGHRA and CDR2 YSYEKL. V lost 0 bases to trimming and J lost 1 base, with 15 bases between them. DNA for the CDR3: TGCGCCAGCAGCCAAGATCGGGAGCAGTTTATAACTAATGAAAAACTGTTTTTT. This translates into CASSQDREQFITNEKLFF.

The chain links TRBV27 to TRBJ1-5, with 8 nucleotides matching TRBD1. V was clipped by 5 bases and J by 6 bases; unmatched bases: 9. Per germline, CDR1 MNHEY and CDR2 SMNVEV (reference sequence). CDR3 length: 15 residues. The CDR3 reads CASSAQGALGQPQHF. The DNA of the CDR3 is TGTGCCAGCAGTGCTCAGGGGGCGCTGGGTCAGCCCCAGCATTTT.

This rearrangement joins TRBV9 to TRBJ2-7; TRBD1 might be the D (7 bases). The V end was cut by 3 bases, the J end by 6 bases, with 19 bases between. This CDR3 spans 15 amino acids. The germline CDR1 and CDR2 sequences are SGDLS and YYNGEE. CDR3 region: CASSGGAGRGVEQYF. The CDR3 bases are TGTGCCAGCAGCGGAGGCGCGGGCAGGGGGGTCGAGCAGTACTTC.

The V call is TRBV5-8, the J call TRBJ1-1; tentatively, D is TRBD1 (6 bases). Germline loops: CDR1 SGHTS, CDR2 YDEGEE. This CDR3 spans 16 amino acids. The V and J ends lost 4 bases and 10 bases respectively, with 26 bases between them. This CDR3 reads CASSPIGGQLDRGAFF. The DNA for the CDR3 is TGTGCCAGCAGCCCGATTGGAGGACAGTTAGACCGGGGAGCTTTCTTT.

The CDR3 nucleotides read TGTGCTAGTGGTTTGCGACAGGGGGCAAATAGACCCACTGAAGCTTTCTTT. As protein: CASGLRQGANRPTEAFF. This rearrangement joins TRBV12-5 to TRBJ1-1, with TRBD1 matching 10 bases. CDR3 length: 17 residues. The V and J ends lost 2 bases and 4 bases, in that order; junction bases with no gene match: 10. The germline gives CDR1 LGHNT, CDR2 FRNRAP.

The V call is TRBV5-4, the J call TRBJ1-1; D gene uncertain. The length of the CDR3 is 15 residues. Germline lookup yields CDR1 SGHNT and CDR2 YYREEE (reference sequence). Trimming stripped 4 bases from V and 1 base from J, with 14 bases between. DNA for the CDR3: TGTGCCAGCAGCCAACAGCTCTCCCAGAACACTGAAGCTTTCTTT. As protein: CASSQQLSQNTEAFF.

The rearrangement joins TRBV7-3 to TRBJ1-6; D call uncertain. The CDR3 has 13 residues. Trimming stripped 4 bases from V and 8 bases from J, with 9 bases between. Germline CDR1 is SGHTA and CDR2 is FQGTGA. The CDR3 DNA reads TGTGCCAGCAGCTCCACCGAGGATTCACCCCTCCACTTT. This sequence encodes CASSSTEDSPLHF.

The chain recombines TRBV2 with TRBJ1-5; D ambiguous. The length of the CDR3 is 15 residues. In germline, CDR1 is SNHLY, CDR2 FYNNEI. Trimming pared 4 bases from V and 4 bases from J, leaving 14 bases between. The CDR3 nucleotides read TGTGCCAGCAGTGCAATAGCCCCCTTAAATCAGCCCCAGCATTTT. Amino acid sequence: CASSAIAPLNQPQHF.

This clone was seen ten or more times. V and J are TRBV4-2 and TRBJ2-7; the match to TRBD1 covers 7 bases. CDR3 length equals 15 residues. V trimming: 1 base; J trimming: 3 bases; junction bases outside the gene matches: 6. Germline V gives CDR1 LGHNA, CDR2 YNFKEQ. This CDR3 is CASSQGQGQNYEQYF. The CDR3 DNA is TGTGCCAGCAGCCAAGGACAGGGACAAAACTACGAGCAGTACTTC.

The genes are TRBV6-5 and TRBJ1-1, with 7 bases aligning to TRBD1. With 4 bases clipped from V and 1 base from J, the junction kept 3 bases outside the gene matches. The CDR3 sequence is 14 residues long. The germline gives CDR1 MNHEY, CDR2 SVGAGI. The CDR3, as DNA: TGTGCCAGCAGTTGGCACAGGGGGAACACTGAAGCTTTCTTT. This translates into CASSWHRGNTEAFF.

The CDR3 sequence is CASSIGNTGELFF. CDR3 sequence (DNA): TGTGCCAGTAGTATCGGGAACACCGGGGAGCTGTTTTTT. The chain carries TRBV19 and TRBJ2-2; D gene ambiguous. Germline V gene data show CDR1 as LNHDA and CDR2 as SQIVND (reference sequence). Trimming left V 3 bases short and J 1 base short, with 3 bases between. The CDR3 is 13 residues long.

The J gene is TRBJ1-1, the V gene TRBV18; D gene ambiguous. The germline V gene encodes CDR1 KGHSH and CDR2 LQKENI. Trimming took 1 base from V and 4 from J, leaving 10 bases between them. The CDR3 loop spans 14 amino acids. CDR3 loop: CASSPLLGSTEAFF. DNA for the CDR3: TGTGCCAGCTCACCACTCCTGGGGAGCACTGAAGCTTTCTTT.

The rearrangement uses TRBV10-3 and TRBJ2-3; 8 bases are shared with TRBD2. Looked up from germline, CDR1 is ENHRY and CDR2 is SYGVKD. The CDR3 consists of 15 residues. Unmatched junction bases numbered 6, after V lost 2 bases and J lost 5 bases. CDR3 bases: TGTGCCATCAGTGAGCCCGGGGGGGCGGGAGATACGCAGTATTTT. Translating it yields CAISEPGGAGDTQYF.